The clone carrying this T cell receptor beta chain was seen repeatedly, ten times or more. This sample is drawn from a study of CD8+CD57+ T cells in acquired aplastic anemia. Looking at the study overall: Healthy donor CD4+ samples were sequenced to a depth that averaged approximately 10 million reads.

V lost 5 bases to trimming and J lost 2 bases; unmatched junction nucleotides: 18. CDR1 and CDR2 (germline): SGHNT, YENEEA. CDR3 length equals 20 residues. Profiles of TCR beta VDJ and CDR3 were generated from a genomic DNA template. A single record per CDR3 protein comes from TCRdb applying MiXCR to the reads. In the table there are roughly 200,000 distinct CDR3 sequences, under 65% of which are singletons. The chain combines TRBV11-3 with TRBJ2-1; 10 bases map to TRBD2. The clonotype originates from a human donor in good health. What was sequenced was sorted CD4+, CD8+, or CD8+CD57+ T cells (not recorded which) from PBMCs. CDR3 nucleotide sequence: TGTGCCAGCAGCAAGTGGGGGAGTGGGCTAGCGGGAGTCACCTACAATGAGCAGTTCTTC. Its translation is CASSKWGSGLAGVTYNEQFF.